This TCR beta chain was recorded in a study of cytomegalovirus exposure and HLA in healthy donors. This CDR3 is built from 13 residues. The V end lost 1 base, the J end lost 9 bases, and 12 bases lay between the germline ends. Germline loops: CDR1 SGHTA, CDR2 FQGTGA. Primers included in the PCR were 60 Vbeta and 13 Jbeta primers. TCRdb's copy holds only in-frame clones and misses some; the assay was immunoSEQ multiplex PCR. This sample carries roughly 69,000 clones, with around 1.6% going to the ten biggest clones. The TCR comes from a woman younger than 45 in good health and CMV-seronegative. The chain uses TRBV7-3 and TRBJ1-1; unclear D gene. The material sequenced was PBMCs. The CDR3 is CASSLSPGDKAFF. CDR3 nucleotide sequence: TGTGCCAGCAGCTTAAGTCCAGGTGACAAAGCTTTCTTT.